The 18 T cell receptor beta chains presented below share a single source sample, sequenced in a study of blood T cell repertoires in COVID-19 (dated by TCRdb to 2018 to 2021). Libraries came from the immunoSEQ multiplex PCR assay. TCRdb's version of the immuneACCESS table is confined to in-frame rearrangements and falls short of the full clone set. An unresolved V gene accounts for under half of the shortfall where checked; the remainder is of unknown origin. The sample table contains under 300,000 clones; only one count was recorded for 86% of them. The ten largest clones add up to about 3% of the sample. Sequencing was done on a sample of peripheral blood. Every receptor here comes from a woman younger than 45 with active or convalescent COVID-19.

CDR3 bases: TGCGCCAGCAGCGCGTCAACAGGGGTGGGCGGCTACACCTTC. Translating it yields CASSASTGVGGYTF. The chain has TRBV5-1 and TRBJ1-2; 7 nucleotides align to TRBD1. Germline CDR1 SGHRS, CDR2 YFSETQ. CDR3 length equals 14 residues. With 4 bases clipped from V and 8 bases from J, the junction kept 11 bases outside the gene matches.

In DNA, the CDR3 is TGTGCCAGCAGTTTAGCGCGTTCTGGCTACACCTTC. Translating gives CASSLARSGYTF. The chain couples TRBV12-3 or TRBV12-4 to TRBJ1-2; no firm D call. The V end lost 0 bases, the J end lost 7 bases, and 6 bases lay between the germline ends. There are 12 residues in the CDR3.

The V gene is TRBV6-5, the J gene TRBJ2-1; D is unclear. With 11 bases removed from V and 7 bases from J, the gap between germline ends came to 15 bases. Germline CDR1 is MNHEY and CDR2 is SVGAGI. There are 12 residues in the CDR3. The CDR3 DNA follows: TGTGCCTGCGTGGCTGACTCGAATGAGCAGTTCTTC. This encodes CACVADSNEQFF.

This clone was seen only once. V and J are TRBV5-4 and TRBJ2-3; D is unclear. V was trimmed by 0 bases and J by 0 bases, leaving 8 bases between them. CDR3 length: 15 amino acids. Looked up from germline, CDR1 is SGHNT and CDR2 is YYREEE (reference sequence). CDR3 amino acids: CASSLGTTSTDTQYF. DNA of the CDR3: TGTGCCAGCAGCTTGGGAACTACTAGCACAGATACGCAGTATTTT.

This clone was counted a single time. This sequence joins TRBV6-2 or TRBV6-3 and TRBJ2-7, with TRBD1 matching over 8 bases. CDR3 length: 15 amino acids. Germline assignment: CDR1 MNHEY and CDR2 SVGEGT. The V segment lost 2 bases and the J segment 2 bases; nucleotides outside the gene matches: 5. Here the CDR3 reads CASSYKPDRAYEQYF. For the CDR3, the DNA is TGTGCCAGCAGTTACAAGCCGGACAGGGCCTACGAGCAGTACTTC.

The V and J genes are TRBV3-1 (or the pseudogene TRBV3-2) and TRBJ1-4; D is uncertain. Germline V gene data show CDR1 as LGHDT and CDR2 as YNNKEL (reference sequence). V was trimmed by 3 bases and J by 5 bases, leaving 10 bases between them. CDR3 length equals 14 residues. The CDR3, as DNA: TGTGCCAGCAGCCACAATGCCAGGAATGAAAAACTGTTTTTT. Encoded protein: CASSHNARNEKLFF.

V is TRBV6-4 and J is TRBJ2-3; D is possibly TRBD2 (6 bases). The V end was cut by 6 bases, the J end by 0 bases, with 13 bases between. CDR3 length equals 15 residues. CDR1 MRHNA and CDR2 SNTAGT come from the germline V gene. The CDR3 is CASSEDGGSTDTQYF. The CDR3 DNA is TGTGCCAGCAGCGAGGACGGGGGTAGCACAGATACGCAGTATTTT.

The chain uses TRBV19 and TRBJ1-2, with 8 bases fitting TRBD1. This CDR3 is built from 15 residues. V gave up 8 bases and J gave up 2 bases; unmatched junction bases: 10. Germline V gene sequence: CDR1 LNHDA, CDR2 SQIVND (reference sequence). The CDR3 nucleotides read TGTGCCAGTTTCGACAGGGGAAGAGGAAACTATGGCTACACCTTC. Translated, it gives CASFDRGRGNYGYTF.

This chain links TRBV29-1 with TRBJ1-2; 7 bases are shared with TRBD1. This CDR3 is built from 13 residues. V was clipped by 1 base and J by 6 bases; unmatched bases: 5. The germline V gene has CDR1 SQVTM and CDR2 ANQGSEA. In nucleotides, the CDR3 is TGCAGCGTTGAAGCACAGGGGAAGGATGGCTACACCTTC. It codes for CSVEAQGKDGYTF.

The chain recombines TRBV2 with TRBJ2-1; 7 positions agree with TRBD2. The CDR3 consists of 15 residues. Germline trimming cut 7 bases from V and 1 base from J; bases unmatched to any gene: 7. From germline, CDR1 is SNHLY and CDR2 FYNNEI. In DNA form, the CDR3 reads TGTGCCAGCAATTTTCGGGACTATTCCTACAATGAGCAGTTCTTC. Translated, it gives CASNFRDYSYNEQFF. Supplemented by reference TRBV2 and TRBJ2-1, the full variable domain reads EPEVTQTPSHQVTQMGQEVILRCVPISNHLYFYWYRQILGQKVEFLVSFYNNEISEKSEIFDDQFSVERPDGSNFTLKIRSTKLEDSAMYFCASNFRDYSYNEQFFGPGTRLTVL.

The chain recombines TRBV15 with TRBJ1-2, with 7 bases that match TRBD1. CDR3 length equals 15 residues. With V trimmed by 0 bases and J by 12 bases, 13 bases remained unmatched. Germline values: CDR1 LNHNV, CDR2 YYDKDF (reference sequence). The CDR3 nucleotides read TGTGCCACCAGCAGAGATCCGGTTACAGGGGCGTATCACACCTTC. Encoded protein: CATSRDPVTGAYHTF.

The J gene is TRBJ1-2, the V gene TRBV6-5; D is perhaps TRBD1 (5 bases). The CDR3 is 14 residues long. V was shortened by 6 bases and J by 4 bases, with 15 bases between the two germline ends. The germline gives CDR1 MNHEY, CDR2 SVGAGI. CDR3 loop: CASRIDSASYGYTF. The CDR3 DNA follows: TGTGCCAGCAGGATAGACAGCGCAAGCTATGGCTACACCTTC.

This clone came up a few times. CDR3 nucleotide sequence: TGTGCCAGCAGCCCGAACCTAGGGGATCAGCCCCAGCATTTT. Its protein is CASSPNLGDQPQHF. The chain joins TRBV7-8 to TRBJ1-5; D may be TRBD1 (5 bases). Germline lookup yields CDR1 SGHVS and CDR2 FQNEAQ. V gave up 5 bases and J gave up 5 bases, with 13 bases separating them. The CDR3 consists of 14 residues.

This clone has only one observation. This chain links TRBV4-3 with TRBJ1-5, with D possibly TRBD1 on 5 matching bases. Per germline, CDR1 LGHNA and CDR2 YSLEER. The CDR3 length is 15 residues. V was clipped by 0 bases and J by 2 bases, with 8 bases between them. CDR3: CASSQEGGGNQPQHF. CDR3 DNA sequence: TGCGCCAGCAGCCAAGAGGGGGGGGGCAATCAGCCCCAGCATTTT.

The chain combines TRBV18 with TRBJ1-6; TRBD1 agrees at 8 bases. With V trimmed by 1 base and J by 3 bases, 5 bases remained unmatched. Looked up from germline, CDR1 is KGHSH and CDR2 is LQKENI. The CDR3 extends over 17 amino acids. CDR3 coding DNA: TGTGCCAGCTCACCACAGGTCAGGGGGCTCTATAATTCACCCCTCCACTTT. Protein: CASSPQVRGLYNSPLHF.

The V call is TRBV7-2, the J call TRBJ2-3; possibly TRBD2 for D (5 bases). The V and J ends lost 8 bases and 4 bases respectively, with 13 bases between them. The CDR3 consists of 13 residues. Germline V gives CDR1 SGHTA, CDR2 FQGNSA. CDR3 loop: CASAEGGSDTQYF. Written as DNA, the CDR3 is TGTGCCAGCGCCGAGGGCGGGTCAGATACGCAGTATTTT.

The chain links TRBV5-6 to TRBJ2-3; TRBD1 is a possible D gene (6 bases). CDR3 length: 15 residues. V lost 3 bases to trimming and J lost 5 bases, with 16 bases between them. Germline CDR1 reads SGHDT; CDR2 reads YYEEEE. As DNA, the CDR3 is TGTGCCAGCAGCTCACACAGGGATTCTTTAGATACGCAGTATTTT. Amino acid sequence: CASSSHRDSLDTQYF.

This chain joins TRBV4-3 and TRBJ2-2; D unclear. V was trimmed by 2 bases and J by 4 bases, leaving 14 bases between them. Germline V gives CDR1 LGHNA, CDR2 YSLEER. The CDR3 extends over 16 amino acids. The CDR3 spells CASSQTTGMTTGELFF. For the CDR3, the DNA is TGCGCCAGCAGCCAAACGACGGGTATGACCACCGGGGAGCTGTTTTTT.